This is a list of T cell receptor beta chains from one sample in a study of regulatory T cells in long-lasting Graves disease. TCRdb passed the multiplex PCR reads through MiXCR, listing each CDR3 protein once. The data show about 620,000 distinct CDR3 sequences, with approximately 15% seen just once and around a sixth held by the top ten. A further study also used this sample, focusing on T cells in Graves' hyperthyroidism and ophthalmopathy.

The material was peripheral blood mononuclear cells (PBMCs), obtained at new diagnosis, from a patient treated with antithyroid drugs. These receptors all come from a woman younger than 45 with Graves disease. The CDR3 runs from the conserved cysteine through the conserved F or W. The D gene is left open where the match is weak. Where a row states a size, it is once, few, many or the class of an expanded clone; other rows omit it.

J	V	D	size	DNA	CDR3
TRBJ2-7	TRBV6-1	-	few	TGTGCCAGCAGGAAGACAGGTCTAAGCGAGCAGTACTTC	CASRKTGLSEQYF
TRBJ1-1	TRBV3-1	TRBD1	many	TGTGCCAGCAGCCGGTCGGGGACAGTTGGCACTGAAGCTTTCTTT	CASSRSGTVGTEAFF
TRBJ1-6	TRBV7-9	-	many	TGCGCCAGCAGCTCGGGGAATTCACCCCTCCACTTT	CASSSGNSPLHF
TRBJ1-1	TRBV6-1	-	many	TGTGCCAGCAGAGGTGAGGGCACTGAAGCTTTCTTT	CASRGEGTEAFF
TRBJ2-2	TRBV28	TRBD1	many	TGTGCCAGCAGTTCCCGAGGGGGCCACACCACCGGGGAGCTGTTTTTT	CASSSRGGHTTGELFF
TRBJ1-1	TRBV7-9	TRBD1	-	TGTGCCAGCAGCCCTAACAGGGGTGGATCCACTGAAGCTTTCTTT	CASSPNRGGSTEAFF
TRBJ2-7	TRBV28	TRBD2	-	TGTGCCAGCAGCCGTCCCCCCCGGCCAGCGGGAGCCTACGGGCAGTACTTC	CASSRPPRPAGAYGQYF
TRBJ1-4	TRBV27	-	few	TGTGCCAGTCCAGGTGAAAAACTGTTTTTT	CASPGEKLFF
TRBJ2-2	TRBV11-2	-	many	TGTGCCAGCAGCTTAGATCAGGGCGGGGAGCTGTTTTTT	CASSLDQGGELFF
TRBJ1-1	TRBV9	TRBD1	many	TGTGCCAGCAGCGGCGGGACAGGGGTTCGGGCTTTCTTT	CASSGGTGVRAFF
TRBJ2-7	TRBV20-1	-	-	TGCAGTGCTAGAGGGCAGCGGTTGGGGGTCGAGCAGTACTTC	CSARGQRLGVEQYF
TRBJ1-1	TRBV12-3/TRBV12-4	-	many	TGTGCCAGCATAAGAGGCCGGAGGGGCGAAGCTTTCTTT	CASIRGRRGEAFF
TRBJ1-1	TRBV6-1	-	many	TGTGCCAGCAGGGAGACAGACGGCACTGAAGCTTTCTTT	CASRETDGTEAFF
TRBJ2-3	TRBV20-1	TRBD2	few	TGCAGTGCTACGCTAGGTGGTAGCGGGAGACGGACAGATACGCAGTATTTT	CSATLGGSGRRTDTQYF
TRBJ2-6	TRBV19	-	few	TGTGCCAGTAGTATAGGTGGTTCTGGGGCCAACGTCCTGACTTTC	CASSIGGSGANVLTF
TRBJ2-1	TRBV11-2	TRBD2	-	TGTGCCAGCAGTTATCTAGCGGGGTACAATGAGCAGTTCTTC	CASSYLAGYNEQFF
TRBJ1-3	TRBV3-1	-	-	TGTGCCAGCAGCCAGTCGGGAAACACCATATATTTT	CASSQSGNTIYF
TRBJ2-6	TRBV12-3/TRBV12-4	-	many	TGTGCCAGCAGGGTGGGCGGTGGGGCCAACGTCCTGACTTTC	CASRVGGGANVLTF
TRBJ2-7	TRBV6-2/TRBV6-3	-	many	TGTGCCAGCTTTGATCCCGAGGGCCATTCCTACGAGCAGTACTTC	CASFDPEGHSYEQYF
TRBJ2-2	TRBV12-3/TRBV12-4	-	many	TGTGCCAGCAGTTTAGATGTCCAGGTGAACACCGGGGAGCTGTTTTTT	CASSLDVQVNTGELFF
TRBJ1-6	TRBV3-1	-	-	TGTGCCAGCAGCCAAGATCGAGGCAGGGTAGGAAATTCACCCCTCCACTTT	CASSQDRGRVGNSPLHF
TRBJ2-7	TRBV28	-	many	TGTGCCAGCAGTTTACCATTCTACGAGCAGTACTTC	CASSLPFYEQYF
TRBJ2-2	TRBV30	TRBD2	few	TGTGCCTGGAGTGTACGTCTTAGCGGGACCGGGGAGCTGTTTTTT	CAWSVRLSGTGELFF
TRBJ2-6	TRBV7-9	TRBD1	few	TGTGCCAGCAGCCGATGGACAGGGGTCCCTGGGGCCAACGTCCTGACTTTC	CASSRWTGVPGANVLTF
TRBJ2-1	TRBV20-1	TRBD1	-	TGCAGTGCTAGCGGGGACAGCTCCTACAATGAGCAGTTCTTC	CSASGDSSYNEQFF
TRBJ1-1	TRBV7-9	-	few	TGTGCCACTGAGGGGGGTCGGAGCACTGAAGCTTTCTTT	CATEGGRSTEAFF
TRBJ2-5	TRBV11-2	-	many	TGTGCCAGCAGCGTAGTCACTAGCAGATCTCAAGAGACCCAGTACTTC	CASSVVTSRSQETQYF
TRBJ1-6	TRBV19	-	few	TGTGCCAGTACCTCCTTTGGCTCGGGTGGTTCACCCCTCCACTTT	CASTSFGSGGSPLHF
TRBJ1-2	TRBV30	-	few	TGTGCCTGGAGCGGGATGTCTGGTTCGGATGGCTACACCTTC	CAWSGMSGSDGYTF
TRBJ2-7	TRBV7-9	TRBD2	-	TGTGCCAGCAGCCCCGGGACTAGCGACTACGAGCAGTACTTC	CASSPGTSDYEQYF
TRBJ2-1	TRBV5-1	-	-	TGCGCCAGCAGCTTGGGCAGGGAAGTTGATGAGCAGTTCTTC	CASSLGREVDEQFF
TRBJ1-3	TRBV7-9	TRBD1	-	TGTGCCAGCAGCGGACAGGCCATCTCTGGAAACACCATATATTTT	CASSGQAISGNTIYF
TRBJ2-3	TRBV20-1	-	few	TGCAGTGGGAGCACAGATACGCAGTATTTT	CSGSTDTQYF
TRBJ2-7	TRBV27	-	-	TGTGCCAGCAGAGGCTCCGCGGGGAGGAACGTCTACGAGCAGTACTTC	CASRGSAGRNVYEQYF
TRBJ2-1	TRBV10-3	-	-	TGTGCCATCGGGTGGAGGGACAATGAGCAGTTCTTC	CAIGWRDNEQFF
TRBJ1-6	TRBV2	-	few	TGTGCCAGCATCCGGACAGTAAATAATTCACCCCTCCACTTT	CASIRTVNNSPLHF
TRBJ1-4	TRBV13	-	-	TGTGCCAGCAGCACCGACACAGATGCAACTAATGAAAAACTGTTTTTT	CASSTDTDATNEKLFF
TRBJ2-2	TRBV28	-	-	TGTGCCAGCAGCCCCCCGGCTGGGACCGGGGAGCTGTTTTTT	CASSPPAGTGELFF
TRBJ1-1	TRBV30	-	many	TGTGCCTGGAGCCCTTCCGTTATCGGGGCTTTCTTT	CAWSPSVIGAFF
TRBJ2-7	TRBV19	-	-	TGTGCCAGTAGTATAGAGGCCCAGGGGGGGGTCAGCGAGCAGTACTTC	CASSIEAQGGVSEQYF
TRBJ2-5	TRBV27	TRBD2	-	TGTGCCAGCAGTTCGTCTTTAGCGGGAAGGGGAGAGACCCAGTACTTC	CASSSSLAGRGETQYF